This passage covers 19 T cell receptor beta chains from one sample sequenced in a study of T cell changes during pregnancy in multiple sclerosis. TCRdb's table, derived via immunoSEQ multiplex PCR, lists solely in-frame clones and lacks some. The sample consists of approximately 40,000 clones, around 90% of them appearing once. The material was CD4+ T cells from peripheral blood mononuclear cells, obtained before pregnancy. The receptors here all came from a female donor with multiple sclerosis, enrolled in a pregnancy study.

The rearrangement links TRBV6-6 to TRBJ1-3, with D possibly matching TRBD1 (6 bases). Trimming cost V 2 bases and J 2 bases, with 7 bases left between them. The CDR3 runs 14 residues. Germline values: CDR1 MNHNY, CDR2 SVGAGI (reference sequence). CDR3 bases: TGTGCCAGCAGTTACCAGGGGCCTGGAAACACCATATATTTT. It specifies CASSYQGPGNTIYF.

The chain combines TRBV4-2 with TRBJ1-2; TRBD1 matches 7 bases. Germline CDR1 and CDR2: LGHNA and YNFKEQ. This CDR3 has 11 residues. V shed 10 bases, J shed 2 bases, and the junction held 1 base outside the gene matches. The CDR3 region is CAMTGNYGYTF. CDR3 nucleotide sequence: TGTGCCATGACAGGGAACTATGGCTACACCTTC.

The genes are TRBV14 and TRBJ2-5; 8 bases fit TRBD2. Per germline, CDR1 SGHDN and CDR2 FVKESK. The CDR3 length is 15 residues. V gave up 4 bases and J gave up 2 bases; unmatched junction bases: 6. DNA for the CDR3: TGTGCCAGCAGCCCTTGGCGGGGGGCGCAAGAGACCCAGTACTTC. Amino acid sequence: CASSPWRGAQETQYF.

This chain uses TRBV6-5 with TRBJ1-1; 11 bases map to TRBD1. This CDR3 spans 12 amino acids. The V segment lost 5 bases and the J segment 12 bases; nucleotides outside the gene matches: 5. CDR1 is MNHEY, CDR2 SVGAGI, per germline. CDR3 DNA: TGTGCCAGCAGTACCGGGACAGGGGGTACTTTCTTT. This translates into CASSTGTGGTFF.

Only a few counts were recorded for this clone. Other DNA variants within this sample encode the same CDR3. V gene TRBV7-2 combines with J gene TRBJ1-5, with D unclear. With 2 bases removed from V and 5 bases from J, the gap between germline ends came to 7 bases. The germline V gene has CDR1 SGHTA and CDR2 FQGNSA. CDR3 length equals 13 residues. In DNA form, the CDR3 reads TGTGCCAGCAGCTTACGGGGAGATCAGCCCCAGCATTTT. As protein: CASSLRGDQPQHF.

The chain combines TRBV18 with TRBJ1-1, with 7 bases aligning to TRBD1. The germline V gene encodes CDR1 KGHSH and CDR2 LQKENI. This CDR3 has 13 amino acids. Trimming removed 3 bases from V and 7 bases from J; junction bases left unmatched: 5. The CDR3 loop is CASSPGTADEAFF. CDR3 DNA sequence: TGTGCCAGCTCACCCGGGACAGCCGATGAAGCTTTCTTT.

The chain recombines TRBV13 with TRBJ2-3; TRBD2 is a possible D gene (6 bases). V dropped 2 bases and J dropped 2 bases, with 14 bases sitting between them. Germline CDR1 PRHDT, CDR2 FYEKMQ (reference sequence). The CDR3 runs to 16 residues. CDR3 in amino acids: CASSLRPGLNTDTQYF. CDR3 bases: TGTGCCAGCAGCTTAAGACCGGGACTCAACACAGATACGCAGTATTTT. Looking up the rest from reference TRBV13 and TRBJ2-3 gives the full variable domain: AAGVIQSPRHLIKEKRETATLKCYPIPRHDTVYWYQQGPGQDPQFLISFYEKMQSDKGSIPDRFSAQQFSDYHSELNMSSLELGDSALYFCASSLRPGLNTDTQYFGPGTRLTVL.

This chain links TRBV7-9 with TRBJ2-5; 9 nucleotides agree with TRBD1. V trimming: 5 bases; J trimming: 2 bases; junction bases outside the gene matches: 9. Germline values: CDR1 SEHNR, CDR2 FQNEAQ (reference sequence). The CDR3 is 16 amino acids. CDR3 bases: TGTGCCAGCAGCCCCCCTTTTGGACAGGGGCAAGAGACCCAGTACTTC. Protein: CASSPPFGQGQETQYF.

This clone was seen only once. The CDR3 loop is CASSLTGGTNTEAFF. The CDR3 nucleotides are TGTGCCAGCTCATTAACAGGGGGCACGAACACTGAAGCTTTCTTT. The chain joins TRBV18 to TRBJ1-1; 9 bases fit TRBD1. The V gene end was trimmed by 5 bases and the J gene end by 1 base; junction bases not matched to a gene: 5. Germline lookup yields CDR1 KGHSH and CDR2 LQKENI. This CDR3 contains 15 residues.

The rearrangement joins TRBV19 to TRBJ2-3; D gene uncertain. The CDR3 runs to 15 residues. With 5 bases removed from V and 6 bases from J, the gap between germline ends came to 18 bases. Germline V gives CDR1 LNHDA, CDR2 SQIVND (reference sequence). CDR3 region: CASSPQNPSMDTQYF. For the CDR3, the DNA is TGTGCCAGTAGTCCCCAAAACCCCTCTATGGATACGCAGTATTTT.

In its sample, this clone ranks as medium-sized (0.01 to 0.1%). This chain joins TRBV5-6 and TRBJ1-6, with a tentative D call TRBD1 (5 bases). Germline V lookup: CDR1 SGHDT, CDR2 YYEEEE. This CDR3 has 16 residues. V gave up 4 bases and J gave up 8 bases, with 19 bases separating them. CDR3 residues: CASSGQGGIFHSPLHF. CDR3 DNA sequence: TGTGCCAGCAGCGGGCAGGGTGGGATTTTTCATTCACCCCTCCACTTT. The full variable domain, its missing parts supplied by reference TRBV5-6 and TRBJ1-6, is DAGVTQSPTHLIKTRGQQVTLRCSPKSGHDTVSWYQQALGQGPQFIFQYYEEEERQRGNFPDRFSGHQFPNYSSELNVNALLLGDSALYLCASSGQGGIFHSPLHFGNGTRLTVT.

The V gene is TRBV5-6, the J gene TRBJ2-7; 7 nucleotides agree with TRBD1. V shed 2 bases, J shed 5 bases, and the junction held 1 base outside the gene matches. There are 12 residues in the CDR3. Looked up from germline, CDR1 is SGHDT and CDR2 is YYEEEE. The CDR3 DNA is TGTGCCAGCAGCTTCGACAGGGACGAGCAGTACTTC. The encoded protein is CASSFDRDEQYF.

This clone was found once. The chain couples TRBV2 to TRBJ2-1, with D maybe TRBD1 (5 bases). In germline, CDR1 is SNHLY, CDR2 FYNNEI. The CDR3 runs to 16 residues. V lost 5 bases to trimming and J lost 2 bases, with 16 bases between them. In DNA, the CDR3 is TGTGCCAGCAGTAAACAGGAGCCTCTTCCCTACAATGAGCAGTTCTTC. This codes for CASSKQEPLPYNEQFF. The variable domain in full, with the rest retrieved from reference TRBV2 and TRBJ2-1, is EPEVTQTPSHQVTQMGQEVILRCVPISNHLYFYWYRQILGQKVEFLVSFYNNEISEKSEIFDDQFSVERPDGSNFTLKIRSTKLEDSAMYFCASSKQEPLPYNEQFFGPGTRLTVL.

The V and J genes are TRBV30 and TRBJ2-3; 9 bases are shared with TRBD2. The CDR3 contains 16 residues. V lost 0 bases to trimming and J lost 2 bases; unmatched junction nucleotides: 6. Germline-derived CDR1 and CDR2 are GTSNPN and SVGIG (reference sequence). The CDR3 DNA reads TGTGCCTGGAGTGTACAGGTAGCGGGGGCCACAGATACGCAGTATTTT. It codes for CAWSVQVAGATDTQYF.

As for this clone: Its ends do not fully match the called genes, so a read error is possible. The rearrangement uses TRBV5-1 and TRBJ2-7; TRBD1 matches at 9 bases. The CDR3 has 15 residues. Germline V gene sequence: CDR1 SGHRS, CDR2 YFSETQ. The DNA for the CDR3 is TGCGCCAGCAGCTTGAGCGGGACAGGGAGAACGGGGTGGGACTTC. Residues: CASSLSGTGRTGWDF.

The gene calls are TRBV4-3 and TRBJ2-6; the D gene is possibly TRBD1 (5 bases). The CDR3 is 16 amino acids. Between the trimmed V and J ends, which lost 4 bases and 0 bases, there was a span of 10 bases. Per germline, CDR1 LGHNA and CDR2 YSLEER. CDR3 coding DNA: TGCGCCAGCAGCCGGGGCAGAAGCTCTGGGGCCAACGTCCTGACTTTC. This translates into CASSRGRSSGANVLTF.

As for this clone: The same CDR3 arises from other DNA sequences in this sample as well. J is TRBJ2-7 and V is TRBV2; weak D call: TRBD1 (5 bases). This CDR3 contains 14 residues. Germline V gene data show CDR1 as SNHLY and CDR2 as FYNNEI. V lost 3 bases and J 1 base, leaving 10 bases between the germline ends. CDR3 residues: CASSDQGSSYEQYF. CDR3 sequence (DNA): TGTGCCAGCAGTGACCAGGGCTCGTCCTACGAGCAGTACTTC.

The V call is TRBV6-1, the J call TRBJ2-3, with 8 nucleotides matching TRBD1. V lost 8 bases, J lost 2 bases, and 9 bases stayed unmatched. The germline gives CDR1 MNHNS, CDR2 SASEGT. This CDR3 spans 15 amino acids. The CDR3 loop is CASPDRDQPTDTQYF. CDR3 in DNA: TGTGCCAGCCCGGACAGGGACCAGCCCACAGATACGCAGTATTTT.

CDR3 sequence reads: CASSERTVAEAFF. DNA for the CDR3: TGCGCCAGCAGCGAACGGACAGTAGCTGAAGCTTTCTTT. The chain links TRBV5-1 to TRBJ1-1; a possible D gene is TRBD1 (6 bases). Germline CDR1 and CDR2: SGHRS and YFSETQ. The germline V and J ends were trimmed by 4 bases and 6 bases, with 13 bases remaining between them. This CDR3 is 13 amino acids long.